The 19 T cell receptor beta chains below all came from one sample that was sequenced in a study of blood T cell repertoires in COVID-19. Clones were read by immunoSEQ multiplex PCR, and TCRdb kept only the in-frame ones, dropping some. Here the sample spans tens of thousands of clones, roughly 89% being singletons. Sample: peripheral blood. These receptors were collected from a woman aged 60-70 years with COVID-19, enrolled during active disease.

The chain links TRBV28 to TRBJ1-2; D is possibly TRBD1 (6 bases). The germline V gene has CDR1 MDHEN and CDR2 SYDVKM. With 7 bases removed from V and 2 bases from J, the gap between germline ends came to 17 bases. There are 15 residues in the CDR3. CDR3 region: CASTLGGAGNYGYTF. CDR3 in DNA: TGTGCCAGCACCCTGGGGGGGGCTGGGAACTATGGCTACACCTTC.

The chain carries TRBV6-6 and TRBJ1-1; the D gene is possibly TRBD1 (5 bases). Trimming pared 6 bases from V and 4 bases from J, leaving 18 bases between. Germline assignment: CDR1 MNHNY and CDR2 SVGAGI (reference sequence). There are 15 residues in the CDR3. The CDR3 sequence: CASSDNSRGGTEAFF. CDR3 DNA: TGTGCCAGCAGCGATAACTCGCGGGGGGGCACTGAAGCTTTCTTT.

This chain links TRBV6-5 with TRBJ2-7; 10 bases line up with TRBD2. J gave up 2 bases and V 0 bases, and 1 base lay outside the gene matches. The germline V gene has CDR1 MNHEY and CDR2 SVGAGI. This CDR3 region has 15 residues. The CDR3 loop reads CASSYSAGGAYEQYF. CDR3 coding DNA: TGTGCCAGCAGTTACTCAGCGGGAGGGGCCTACGAGCAGTACTTC.

This clone was detected once. The V and J genes are TRBV29-1 and TRBJ2-3, with 12 bases aligning to TRBD2. From germline, CDR1 is SQVTM and CDR2 ANQGSEA. The trim removed 5 bases at V and 5 bases at J, leaving 5 bases unmatched. The CDR3 covers 14 residues. The CDR3: CSVRTSGTLDTQYF. DNA for the CDR3: TGCAGCGTTAGGACTAGCGGGACCTTAGATACGCAGTATTTT.

The rearrangement uses TRBV2 and TRBJ2-2; the D is unclear. This CDR3 comprises 15 residues. CDR1 and CDR2 from the germline V gene are SNHLY and FYNNEI. V shed 5 bases and J shed 6 bases, with 16 bases lying between them. The CDR3 is CASSPDERQAGELFF. The CDR3 DNA reads as TGTGCCAGCAGTCCCGATGAGCGCCAAGCCGGGGAGCTGTTTTTT. Combining the CDR3 with reference TRBV2 and TRBJ2-2 gives the whole variable domain EPEVTQTPSHQVTQMGQEVILRCVPISNHLYFYWYRQILGQKVEFLVSFYNNEISEKSEIFDDQFSVERPDGSNFTLKIRSTKLEDSAMYFCASSPDERQAGELFFGEGSRLTVL.

The chain couples TRBV7-2 to TRBJ1-6; D is unresolved. This CDR3 region has 17 residues. Trimming stripped 7 bases from V and 5 bases from J, with 21 bases between. Germline V gives CDR1 SGHTA, CDR2 FQGNSA. CDR3 sequence: CASTNTVRRSDNSPLHF. CDR3 sequence (DNA): TGTGCCAGCACCAATACGGTAAGGAGGAGTGATAATTCACCCCTCCACTTT.

As for this clone: Relative to the germline gene, one junction end is altered; a read error may explain this. This chain joins TRBV7-9 and TRBJ2-2, with 8 bases identical to TRBD1. The CDR3 covers 18 residues. In germline, CDR1 is SEHNR, CDR2 FQNEAQ (reference sequence). CDR3: CASSLAKDRESKTGELFF. In nucleotides, the CDR3 is TGTGCCAGCAGCTTAGCGAAGGACAGGGAGTCGAAAACCGGGGAGCTGTTTTTT.

The chain couples TRBV5-1 to TRBJ2-1; the match to TRBD2 covers 8 bases. The CDR3 sequence is 14 residues long. Germline values: CDR1 SGHRS, CDR2 YFSETQ. V dropped 0 bases and J dropped 8; count of bases not matched to a gene: 4. DNA of the CDR3: TGCGCCAGCAGCTTGGACGGGAGGGGGGATGAGCAGTTCTTC. Protein product: CASSLDGRGDEQFF.

The rearrangement joins TRBV10-3 to TRBJ2-5, with 7 bases matching TRBD2. With V trimmed by 6 bases and J by 5 bases, 0 bases remained unmatched. The CDR3 covers 11 residues. Looked up from germline, CDR1 is ENHRY and CDR2 is SYGVKD. In DNA, the CDR3 is TGTGCCATCAGGGGGGGGGAGACCCAGTACTTC. Amino acids: CAIRGGETQYF.

V gene TRBV7-9 combines with J gene TRBJ2-1; D gene unclear. Germline CDR1 reads SEHNR; CDR2 reads FQNEAQ (reference sequence). The V and J ends lost 5 bases and 1 base respectively, with 9 bases between them. The length of the CDR3 is 14 residues. The CDR3 DNA is TGTGCCAGCAGCCCCCGAGTATCCTACAATGAGCAGTTCTTC. Protein: CASSPRVSYNEQFF. Full variable domain (remainder filled in from reference TRBV7-9 and TRBJ2-1): DTGVSQNPRHKITKRGQNVTFRCDPISEHNRLYWYRQTLGQGPEFLTYFQNEAQLEKSRLLSDRFSAERPKGSFSTLEIQRTEQGDSAMYLCASSPRVSYNEQFFGPGTRLTVL.

The chain recombines TRBV12-5 with TRBJ2-1, with 10 bases lining up with TRBD1. The CDR3 totals 19 residues. CDR1 and CDR2 from the germline V gene are LGHNT and FRNRAP. V lost 0 bases and J lost 3; bases outside the gene matches: 11. CDR3 amino acids: CASGLVLGRGDRGYNEQFF. The CDR3 coding sequence is TGTGCTAGTGGTTTGGTACTTGGCAGGGGGGACAGGGGCTACAATGAGCAGTTCTTC. The entire variable domain, with the rest obtained from reference TRBV12-5 and TRBJ2-1, is as follows: DARVTQTPRHKVTEMGQEVTMRCQPILGHNTVFWYRQTMMQGLELLAYFRNRAPLDDSGMPKDRFSAEMPDATLATLKIQPSEPRDSAVYFCASGLVLGRGDRGYNEQFFGPGTRLTVL.

The CDR3 protein is CASSKDSLAYNEQFF. CDR3 nucleotide sequence: TGTGCCAGTAGTAAGGACAGCCTCGCTTACAATGAGCAGTTCTTC. V is TRBV19 and J is TRBJ2-1; D possibly corresponds to TRBD1 (6 bases). The germline V gene has CDR1 LNHDA and CDR2 SQIVND (reference sequence). V was trimmed by 4 bases and J by 4 bases, leaving 14 bases between them. CDR3 size: 15 residues.

The genes are TRBV6-4 and TRBJ1-6, with 10 bases matching TRBD1. The trim removed 8 bases at V and 10 bases at J, leaving 8 bases unmatched. The CDR3 contains 14 residues. The germline gives CDR1 MRHNA, CDR2 SNTAGT. The CDR3 DNA reads as TGTGCCAGCGGGGGGGACAGGGGAGACTCACCCCTCCACTTT. Translation: CASGGDRGDSPLHF.

The V and J genes are TRBV5-4 and TRBJ2-6, with unresolved D. Germline CDR1 SGHNT, CDR2 YYREEE (reference sequence). V lost 1 base to trimming and J lost 4 bases, with 9 bases between them. The CDR3 is 15 residues long. The CDR3 region has the DNA TGTGCCAGCAGCTTGTACGGTACCGGGGCCAACGTCCTGACTTTC. As protein: CASSLYGTGANVLTF.

There are a few counts of this clone. This rearrangement joins TRBV4-1 to TRBJ1-5, with no clear D. The CDR3 loop spans 15 amino acids. In germline, CDR1 is MGHRA, CDR2 YSYEKL. The V end was cut by 4 bases, the J end by 3 bases, with 13 bases between. This CDR3 reads CASSRIDTVNQPQHF. Here the CDR3 DNA reads TGCGCCAGCAGCCGTATCGACACGGTCAATCAGCCCCAGCATTTT.

The V and J genes are TRBV6-5 and TRBJ2-7; the match to TRBD1 covers 8 bases. Germline loops: CDR1 MNHEY, CDR2 SVGAGI. CDR3 length: 14 residues. Trimming cost V 5 bases and J 3 bases; bases outside gene matches: 6. Here the CDR3 reads CASSPDRGFYEQYF. CDR3 nucleotides: TGTGCCAGCAGTCCCGACAGGGGTTTCTACGAGCAGTACTTC.

V and J are TRBV6-2 or TRBV6-3 and TRBJ1-1, with 7 nucleotides matching TRBD1. The CDR3 loop spans 15 amino acids. V shed 2 bases and J 1 base; nucleotides not matched to a gene: 4. Germline V gives CDR1 MNHEY, CDR2 SVGEGT. CDR3: CASSYGRQGNTEAFF. The CDR3 region has the DNA TGTGCCAGCAGTTACGGGAGACAGGGGAACACTGAAGCTTTCTTT.

V is TRBV9 and J is TRBJ1-2; maybe TRBD1 (5 bases). CDR1 SGDLS and CDR2 YYNGEE come from the germline V gene. V lost 3 bases and J lost 0, with 6 bases in between. The CDR3 spans 13 residues. CDR3 residues: CASSETANYGYTF. Here the CDR3 DNA reads TGTGCCAGCAGCGAGACAGCTAACTATGGCTACACCTTC.

This chain links TRBV6-5 with TRBJ1-5; D may be TRBD1 (5 bases). The V end lost 7 bases, the J end lost 2 bases, and 12 bases lay between the germline ends. Germline V gene sequence: CDR1 MNHEY, CDR2 SVGAGI. The CDR3 is made up of 14 amino acids. CDR3 protein: CASKGDLGNQPQHF. CDR3 sequence (DNA): TGTGCCAGCAAAGGGGATCTAGGCAATCAGCCCCAGCATTTT.